This is a list of T cell receptor beta chains from one sample in a study of Tregs in tolerant kidney transplant recipients. Profiling relied on immunoSEQ multiplex PCR, and the TCRdb table lists in-frame clones only, not all of them. The sample holds roughly 250,000 clones; 84% are singletons and the top ten take approximately 0.69%. The specimen was CD4+ T cells from blood. Receptor source: a human donor in good health. CDR3s include the opening cysteine and the closing phenylalanine or tryptophan. Each record gives: CDR3 protein, CDR3 DNA, V gene, J gene, D gene, clone size. D genes are given only for firm matches. Expanded clones get a size class; other rows say once, few or many, or leave the size out.

CDR3: CASSQGWDRGQTQYF; DNA: TGTGCTAGCAGCCAAGGGTGGGACAGGGGACAGACCCAGTACTTC; V: TRBV7-7; J: TRBJ2-5; D: TRBD1; size: -
CDR3: CASSATGPDTQYF; DNA: TGTGCCAGCTCAGCGACAGGGCCCGATACGCAGTATTTT; V: TRBV18; J: TRBJ2-3; D: TRBD1; size: -
CDR3: CASSKNTGREDYEQYF; DNA: TGTGCCAGCAGCAAAAATACGGGGCGCGAGGACTACGAGCAGTACTTC; V: TRBV4-2; J: TRBJ2-7; D: -; size: -
CDR3: CASSNSTGGRTNEKLFF; DNA: TGTGCCAGCAGTAATTCAACAGGGGGCCGGACTAATGAAAAACTGTTTTTT; V: TRBV11-2; J: TRBJ1-4; D: TRBD1; size: few
CDR3: CASSANDGYTF; DNA: TGTGCCAGCAGTGCAAACGATGGCTACACCTTC; V: TRBV6-1; J: TRBJ1-2; D: -; size: few
CDR3: CASSRPQAATNEKLFF; DNA: TGTGCCAGCAGCCGTCCACAGGCCGCAACTAATGAAAAACTGTTTTTT; V: TRBV7-8; J: TRBJ1-4; D: -; size: -
CDR3: CASSPPAREGYTF; DNA: TGTGCCAGCAGCCCCCCCGCGAGGGAGGGCTACACCTTC; V: TRBV11-2; J: TRBJ1-2; D: -; size: -
CDR3: CASTASGQGTETQYF; DNA: TGCGCCAGCACTGCCTCCGGACAGGGGACAGAGACCCAGTACTTC; V: TRBV5-1; J: TRBJ2-5; D: TRBD1; size: -
CDR3: CASSEFGGGTYNEQFF; DNA: TGTGCCAGCAGTGAATTTGGCGGGGGGACCTACAATGAGCAGTTCTTC; V: TRBV25-1; J: TRBJ2-1; D: TRBD2; size: -
CDR3: CASGLLKGQDLPYEQYF; DNA: TGTGCTAGTGGCCTACTTAAGGGACAGGACCTCCCCTACGAGCAGTACTTC; V: TRBV12-5; J: TRBJ2-7; D: TRBD1; size: -
CDR3: CASSWTGDEQYF; DNA: TGTGCCAGCAGTTGGACAGGGGACGAGCAGTACTTC; V: TRBV6-6; J: TRBJ2-7; D: TRBD1; size: few
CDR3: CASRRGLAYNGQFF; DNA: TGTGCCAGCAGAAGGGGACTAGCGTACAATGGGCAGTTCTTC; V: TRBV6-5; J: TRBJ2-1; D: TRBD2; size: -
CDR3: CASSPEWPEQYF; DNA: TGTGCCAGCAGCCCTGAGTGGCCCGAGCAGTACTTC; V: TRBV7-9; J: TRBJ2-7; D: -; size: few
CDR3: CASSEGQGITGELFF; DNA: TGTGCCAGCAGTGAAGGACAGGGAATCACCGGGGAGCTGTTTTTT; V: TRBV25-1; J: TRBJ2-2; D: TRBD1; size: few
CDR3: CASRTELNQPQHF; DNA: TGTGCCAGCCGTACAGAGCTTAATCAGCCCCAGCATTTT; V: TRBV10-3; J: TRBJ1-5; D: -; size: -
CDR3: CASREYNSGGTEQFF; DNA: TGCGCCAGCAGGGAATACAACTCAGGGGGGACTGAGCAGTTCTTC; V: TRBV10-1; J: TRBJ2-1; D: -; size: -
CDR3: CASSPTAGLTGELFF; DNA: TGTGCCAGCAGCCCCACAGCAGGACTCACCGGGGAGCTGTTTTTT; V: TRBV7-2; J: TRBJ2-2; D: -; size: -
CDR3: CARRSGGESQPQHF; DNA: TGTGCCAGGCGTTCCGGGGGGGAGAGTCAGCCCCAGCATTTT; V: TRBV19; J: TRBJ1-5; D: -; size: -
CDR3: CASSPTGEHGYTF; DNA: TGTGCCAGCAGTCCTACAGGGGAGCATGGCTACACCTTC; V: TRBV6-6; J: TRBJ1-2; D: TRBD1; size: -
CDR3: CASSKQKDQPQHF; DNA: TGTGCCAGTAGTAAACAGAAAGATCAGCCCCAGCATTTT; V: TRBV19; J: TRBJ1-5; D: -; size: -
CDR3: CASTNIVNEQFF; DNA: TGTGCCAGCACTAATATCGTCAATGAGCAGTTCTTC; V: TRBV6-1; J: TRBJ2-1; D: -; size: -
CDR3: CASSRRPTLLEKLFF; DNA: TGTGCCAGCAGCAGAAGACCTACCCTGCTGGAAAAACTGTTTTTT; V: TRBV11-2; J: TRBJ1-4; D: -; size: -
CDR3: CASSPSTLSSYEQYF; DNA: TGTGCCAGCTCACCTTCGACGCTAAGCTCCTACGAGCAGTACTTC; V: TRBV18; J: TRBJ2-7; D: -; size: -
CDR3: CASRGQGGHGYTF; DNA: TGTGCCAGCAGGGGACAGGGAGGGCATGGCTACACCTTC; V: TRBV6-1; J: TRBJ1-2; D: TRBD1; size: few